Listed below are T cell receptor beta chains from one sample, sequenced in a study of blood T cell repertoires in COVID-19. Repertoires were generated with immunoSEQ multiplex PCR, while TCRdb's copy carries only in-frame clones and drops some. There are 45,000 to 70,000 clones in the sample; about nine tenths occur only once, and roughly 21% lies in the top ten. Sequences were obtained from peripheral blood. All receptors come from a woman of 80 years or more with COVID-19, enrolled during active disease. CDR3s include the opening cysteine and the closing phenylalanine or tryptophan. The D gene is left open where the match is weak. Size values are once, few and many counts, or a class for expanded clones, and some rows have none.

J: TRBJ2-3; D: .; size: .; V: TRBV29-1; CDR3: CSVVGDTHTDTQYF; DNA: TGCAGCGTTGTGGGGGACACCCACACAGATACGCAGTATTTT
J: TRBJ2-2; D: .; size: .; V: TRBV18; CDR3: CASSPGLGGRTGELFF; DNA: TGTGCCAGCTCACCGGGGCTGGGAGGTCGGACCGGGGAGCTGTTTTTT
J: TRBJ2-1; D: TRBD2; size: few; V: TRBV7-9; CDR3: CASSSGGGAEEQFF; DNA: TGTGCCAGCAGCTCGGGCGGGGGGGCCGAAGAGCAGTTCTTC
J: TRBJ1-5; D: .; size: .; V: TRBV5-1; CDR3: CASSLGAGGNQPQHF; DNA: TGCGCCAGCAGCTTGGGGGCGGGTGGCAATCAGCCCCAGCATTTT
J: TRBJ2-1; D: .; size: .; V: TRBV12-5; CDR3: CASGLPQRGYNEQFF; DNA: TGTGCTAGTGGTTTGCCACAAAGGGGCTACAATGAGCAGTTCTTC
J: TRBJ1-1; D: .; size: .; V: TRBV5-4; CDR3: CASSFGGGGQKAFF; DNA: TGTGCCAGCAGCTTCGGGGGAGGGGGGCAAAAAGCTTTCTTT
J: TRBJ2-7; D: .; size: .; V: TRBV27; CDR3: CASRSTGSSYEQYF; DNA: TGTGCCAGCCGTTCAACAGGGTCCTCCTACGAGCAGTACTTC
J: TRBJ1-6; D: .; size: .; V: TRBV27; CDR3: CASSPSQGTPLHF; DNA: TGTGCCAGCAGTCCTTCCCAGGGAACACCCCTCCACTTT
J: TRBJ1-5; D: TRBD1; size: .; V: TRBV12-3/TRBV12-4; CDR3: CASRGTGYQPQHF; DNA: TGTGCCAGCCGTGGGACAGGGTATCAGCCCCAGCATTTT
J: TRBJ2-1; D: TRBD2; size: .; V: TRBV24-1; CDR3: CATSEGGRDEQFF; DNA: TGTGCCACCAGTGAGGGGGGGAGGGATGAGCAGTTCTTC
J: TRBJ2-7; D: TRBD2; size: .; V: TRBV2; CDR3: CASSNSGGAYEQYF; DNA: TGTGCCAGCAGCAACAGCGGGGGGGCGTACGAGCAGTACTTC
J: TRBJ2-7; D: .; size: .; V: TRBV23-1; CDR3: CASSQRGERGTTAREQYF; DNA: TGCGCCAGCAGTCAAAGGGGAGAACGAGGGACAACCGCGCGCGAGCAGTACTTC
J: TRBJ2-3; D: TRBD2; size: .; V: TRBV9; CDR3: CASSSGTSGVTDTQYF; DNA: TGTGCCAGCAGCTCCGGGACTAGCGGGGTGACAGATACGCAGTATTTT
J: TRBJ2-7; D: TRBD2; size: .; V: TRBV5-1; CDR3: CASRSSGESSYEQYF; DNA: TGCGCCAGCAGGTCGAGCGGGGAAAGCTCCTACGAGCAGTACTTC
J: TRBJ2-1; D: TRBD2; size: .; V: TRBV2; CDR3: CASSLTSGGVGGEQFF; DNA: TGTGCCAGCAGCCTGACTAGCGGGGGAGTAGGGGGTGAGCAGTTCTTC
J: TRBJ1-6; D: TRBD1; size: .; V: TRBV6-1; CDR3: CASSKQGANSPLHF; DNA: TGTGCCAGCAGCAAACAGGGGGCTAATTCACCCCTCCACTTT
J: TRBJ2-7; D: TRBD2; size: .; V: TRBV5-4; CDR3: CASSPLDSGGVSEQYF; DNA: TGTGCCAGCAGCCCTCTCGACAGCGGGGGGGTTAGCGAGCAGTACTTC